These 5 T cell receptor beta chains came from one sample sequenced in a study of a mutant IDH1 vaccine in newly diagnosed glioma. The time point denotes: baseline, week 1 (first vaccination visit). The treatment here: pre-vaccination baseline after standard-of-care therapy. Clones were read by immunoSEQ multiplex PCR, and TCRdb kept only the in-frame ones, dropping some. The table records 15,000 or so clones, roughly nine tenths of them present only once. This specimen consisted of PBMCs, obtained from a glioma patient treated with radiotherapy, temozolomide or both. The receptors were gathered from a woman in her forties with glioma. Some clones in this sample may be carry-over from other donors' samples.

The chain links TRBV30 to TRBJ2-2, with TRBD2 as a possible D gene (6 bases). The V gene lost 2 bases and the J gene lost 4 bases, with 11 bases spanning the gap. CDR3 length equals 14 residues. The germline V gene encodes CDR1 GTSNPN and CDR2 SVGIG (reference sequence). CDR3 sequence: CAWSFGGFTGELFF. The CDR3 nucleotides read TGTGCCTGGAGTTTCGGGGGATTCACCGGGGAGCTGTTTTTT. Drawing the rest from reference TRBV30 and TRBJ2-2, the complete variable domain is SQTIHQWPATLVQPVGSPLSLECTVEGTSNPNLYWYRQAAGRGLQLLFYSVGIGQISSEVPQNLSASRPQDRQFILSSKKLLLSDSGFYLCAWSFGGFTGELFFGEGSRLTVL.

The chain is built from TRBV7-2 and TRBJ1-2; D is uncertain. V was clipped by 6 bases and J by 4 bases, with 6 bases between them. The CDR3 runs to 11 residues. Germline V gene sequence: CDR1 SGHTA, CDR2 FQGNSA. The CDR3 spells CASRSGYGYTF. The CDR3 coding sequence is TGTGCCAGCAGGTCGGGCTATGGCTACACCTTC.

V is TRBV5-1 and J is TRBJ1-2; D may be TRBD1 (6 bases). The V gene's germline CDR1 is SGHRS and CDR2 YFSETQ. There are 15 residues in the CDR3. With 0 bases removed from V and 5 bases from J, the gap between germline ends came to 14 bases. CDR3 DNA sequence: TGCGCCAGCAGCTTGGCTGCGACAGGTCTATATGGCTACACCTTC. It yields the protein CASSLAATGLYGYTF.

CDR3 amino acids: CASSSTVNKNGFNSGEQFF. The CDR3 DNA follows: TGTGCCAGCAGCTCTACGGTAAACAAAAACGGTTTTAATAGCGGGGAGCAGTTCTTC. The gene calls are TRBV5-6 and TRBJ2-1; 7 bases align to TRBD2. Unmatched junction bases numbered 25, after V lost 3 bases and J lost 10 bases. The CDR3 consists of 19 residues. Germline-derived CDR1 and CDR2 are SGHDT and YYEEEE.

The CDR3 DNA sequence: TGTGCCAGTATCGATAGATGGGGGGGGAACACTGAAGCTTTCTTT. Residues: CASIDRWGGNTEAFF. V gene TRBV19 combines with J gene TRBJ1-1; a weak D match, TRBD1 (5 bases). CDR1 LNHDA and CDR2 SQIVND come from the germline V gene (reference sequence). The CDR3 loop spans 15 amino acids. V lost 7 bases, J lost 1 base, and 16 bases lay in between.